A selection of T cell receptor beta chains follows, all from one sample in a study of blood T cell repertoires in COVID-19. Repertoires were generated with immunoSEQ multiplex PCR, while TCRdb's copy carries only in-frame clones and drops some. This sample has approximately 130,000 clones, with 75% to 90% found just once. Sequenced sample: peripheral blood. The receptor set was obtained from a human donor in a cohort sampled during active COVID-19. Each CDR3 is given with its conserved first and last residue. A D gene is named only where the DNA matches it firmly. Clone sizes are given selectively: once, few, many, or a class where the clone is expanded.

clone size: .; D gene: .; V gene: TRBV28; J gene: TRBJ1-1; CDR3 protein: CATFRGGGTEAFF; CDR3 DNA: TGTGCCACCTTCAGGGGTGGTGGCACTGAAGCTTTCTTT
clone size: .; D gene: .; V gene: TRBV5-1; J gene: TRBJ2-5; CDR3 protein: CASSLGPGRETQYF; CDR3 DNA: TGCGCCAGCAGCTTGGGCCCAGGGCGGGAGACCCAGTACTTC
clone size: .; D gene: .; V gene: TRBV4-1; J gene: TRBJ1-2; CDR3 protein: CASSQGLDSGYGYTF; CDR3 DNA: TGCGCCAGCAGCCAAGGACTGGACAGCGGCTATGGCTACACCTTC
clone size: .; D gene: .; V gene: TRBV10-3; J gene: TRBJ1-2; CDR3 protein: CAISEKLYGYTF; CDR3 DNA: TGTGCCATCAGTGAGAAGCTCTATGGCTACACCTTC
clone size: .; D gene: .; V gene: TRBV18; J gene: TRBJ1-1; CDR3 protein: CASSPSGSKSNSPEAFF; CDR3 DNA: TGTGCCAGCTCACCCTCTGGGTCAAAGAGCAACAGTCCTGAAGCTTTCTTT
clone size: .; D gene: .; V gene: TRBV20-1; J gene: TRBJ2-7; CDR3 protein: CSASTTGGASYEQYF; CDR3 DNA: TGCAGTGCTAGTACAACGGGGGGCGCTTCCTACGAGCAGTACTTC
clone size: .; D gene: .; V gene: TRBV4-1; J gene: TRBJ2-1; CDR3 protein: CASSQVDSWNEQFF; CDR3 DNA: TGCGCCAGCAGCCAAGTTGATAGTTGGAATGAGCAGTTCTTC
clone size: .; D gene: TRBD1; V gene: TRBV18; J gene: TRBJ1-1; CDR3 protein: CASSRTLGQQNTEAFF; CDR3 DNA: TGTGCCAGCTCACGCACCCTGGGACAGCAGAACACTGAAGCTTTCTTT
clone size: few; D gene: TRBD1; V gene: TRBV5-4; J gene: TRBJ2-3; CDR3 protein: CASSLDRGSTDTQYF; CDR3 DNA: TGTGCCAGCAGCTTGGACAGGGGTTCGACAGATACGCAGTATTTT
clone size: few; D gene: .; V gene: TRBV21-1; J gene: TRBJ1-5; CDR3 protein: CASSKGWAGWEPQHF; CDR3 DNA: TGTGCCAGCAGCAAAGGTTGGGCAGGGTGGGAGCCCCAGCATTTT
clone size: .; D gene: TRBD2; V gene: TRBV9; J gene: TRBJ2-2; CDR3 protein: CASSVAPIAGGPASTGELFF; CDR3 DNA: TGTGCCAGCAGCGTAGCCCCCATAGCGGGAGGGCCCGCGAGCACCGGGGAGCTGTTTTTT
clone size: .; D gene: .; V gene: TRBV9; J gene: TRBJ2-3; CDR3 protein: CASSAQSGYTDTQYF; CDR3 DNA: TGTGCCAGCAGCGCGCAGAGCGGATACACAGATACGCAGTATTTT
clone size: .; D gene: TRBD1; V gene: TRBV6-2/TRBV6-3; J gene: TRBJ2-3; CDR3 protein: CASSGQAMDTQYF; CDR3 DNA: TGTGCCAGCAGCGGACAGGCTATGGATACGCAGTATTTT
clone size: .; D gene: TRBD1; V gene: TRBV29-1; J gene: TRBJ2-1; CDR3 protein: CSATRGTGRVNEQFF; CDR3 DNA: TGCAGCGCGACACGTGGGACAGGTAGGGTGAATGAGCAGTTCTTC
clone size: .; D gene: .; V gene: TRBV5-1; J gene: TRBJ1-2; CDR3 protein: CASSLDIRDKDGYTF; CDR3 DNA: TGCGCCAGCAGCTTGGATATCAGGGACAAGGATGGCTACACCTTC
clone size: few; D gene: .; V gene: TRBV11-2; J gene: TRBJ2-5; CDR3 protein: CASSLVPGETQYF; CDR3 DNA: TGTGCCAGCAGCTTAGTCCCGGGGGAGACCCAGTACTTC
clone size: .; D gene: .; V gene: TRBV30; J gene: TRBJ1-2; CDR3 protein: CAWSWAGDYYGYTF; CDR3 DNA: TGTGCCTGGAGTTGGGCAGGGGATTATTATGGCTACACCTTC
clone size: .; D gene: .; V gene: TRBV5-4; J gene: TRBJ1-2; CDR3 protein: CASSLGEVYGYTF; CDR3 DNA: TGTGCCAGCAGCTTGGGGGAGGTATATGGCTACACCTTC
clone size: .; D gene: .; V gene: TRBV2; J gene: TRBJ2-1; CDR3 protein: CASGTEGLNEQFF; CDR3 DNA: TGTGCCAGCGGAACGGAGGGGCTCAATGAGCAGTTCTTC
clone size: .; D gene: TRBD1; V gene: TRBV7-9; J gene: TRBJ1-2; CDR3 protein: CASSLAIRQGDDYGYTF; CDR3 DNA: TGTGCCAGCAGCTTAGCGATCAGACAGGGGGATGACTATGGCTACACCTTC
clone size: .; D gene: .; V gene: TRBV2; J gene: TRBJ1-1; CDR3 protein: CASTRGGNTEAFF; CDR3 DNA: TGTGCCAGCACACGAGGGGGTAACACTGAAGCTTTCTTT
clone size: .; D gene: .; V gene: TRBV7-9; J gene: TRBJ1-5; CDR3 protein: CASSLSSGQKNQPQHF; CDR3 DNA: TGTGCCAGCAGCTTATCTAGCGGGCAGAAGAATCAGCCCCAGCATTTT
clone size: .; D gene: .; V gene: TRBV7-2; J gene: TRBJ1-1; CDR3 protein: CASSLRAGTGRLNTEAFF; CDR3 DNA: TGTGCCAGCAGCCTAAGAGCCGGGACTGGTAGACTGAACACTGAAGCTTTCTTT
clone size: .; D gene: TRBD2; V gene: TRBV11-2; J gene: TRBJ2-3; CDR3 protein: CASSFRRGGTDTQYF; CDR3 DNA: TGTGCCAGCAGCTTTAGGCGGGGGGGAACAGATACGCAGTATTTT
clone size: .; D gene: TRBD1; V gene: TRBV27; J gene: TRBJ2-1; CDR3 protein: CASSDRGPYNEQFF; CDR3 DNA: TGTGCCAGCAGTGACAGGGGGCCCTACAATGAGCAGTTCTTC
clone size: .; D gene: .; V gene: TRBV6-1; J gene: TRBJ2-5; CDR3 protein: CASSETGGYETQYF; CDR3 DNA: TGTGCCAGCAGTGAAACGGGTGGTTACGAGACCCAGTACTTC
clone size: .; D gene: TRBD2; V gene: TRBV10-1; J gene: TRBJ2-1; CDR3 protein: CASSILAGLSGEQFF; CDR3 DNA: TGCGCCAGCAGCATCCTAGCGGGGCTCTCCGGTGAGCAGTTCTTC
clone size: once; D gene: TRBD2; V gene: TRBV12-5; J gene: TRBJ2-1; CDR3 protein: CASGILAGVLEQFF; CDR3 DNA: TGTGCTAGTGGCATACTAGCGGGAGTTCTCGAGCAGTTCTTC
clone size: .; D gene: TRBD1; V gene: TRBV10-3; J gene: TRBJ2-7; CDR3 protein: CATNVRTGSYEQYF; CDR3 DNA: TGTGCCACCAATGTTAGGACAGGGTCATACGAGCAGTACTTC
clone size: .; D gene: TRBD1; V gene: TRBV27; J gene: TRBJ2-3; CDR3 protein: CASSAWGTGFGDTQYF; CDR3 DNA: TGTGCCAGCAGTGCGTGGGGGACAGGGTTTGGAGATACGCAGTATTTT
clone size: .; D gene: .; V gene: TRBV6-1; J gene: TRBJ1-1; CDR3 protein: CASSETSGVNTEAFF; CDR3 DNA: TGTGCCAGCAGTGAAACCTCAGGGGTGAACACTGAAGCTTTCTTT